This T cell receptor beta chain was captured by sequencing in a study of cytomegalovirus exposure and HLA in healthy donors. General study findings and limits: A link between a missense DCLRE1C variant and TCR beta V- and J-gene trimming emerged from a later analysis.

This CDR3 spans 17 amino acids. V lost 0 bases to trimming and J lost 4 bases; unmatched junction nucleotides: 10. Germline CDR1 reads SQVTM; CDR2 reads ANQGSEA. In the PCR, 60 Vbeta and 13 Jbeta primers were used. TCRdb keeps only in-frame clones here, not all; method: immunoSEQ multiplex PCR. The repertoire holds fewer than 100,000 clones, over 75% seen once, with around 3.2% in the top ten. This clone occurred a few times. Its antigen is currently unknown. The sequence came from a man aged 35 to 55 in good health and CMV-seronegative. Input material: PBMCs. The V and J genes are TRBV29-1 and TRBJ1-1; 11 bases map to TRBD1. The CDR3 reads CSVEDIGQGAYGTEAFF. Written as DNA, the CDR3 is TGCAGCGTTGAAGACATCGGACAGGGGGCGTATGGCACTGAAGCTTTCTTT.